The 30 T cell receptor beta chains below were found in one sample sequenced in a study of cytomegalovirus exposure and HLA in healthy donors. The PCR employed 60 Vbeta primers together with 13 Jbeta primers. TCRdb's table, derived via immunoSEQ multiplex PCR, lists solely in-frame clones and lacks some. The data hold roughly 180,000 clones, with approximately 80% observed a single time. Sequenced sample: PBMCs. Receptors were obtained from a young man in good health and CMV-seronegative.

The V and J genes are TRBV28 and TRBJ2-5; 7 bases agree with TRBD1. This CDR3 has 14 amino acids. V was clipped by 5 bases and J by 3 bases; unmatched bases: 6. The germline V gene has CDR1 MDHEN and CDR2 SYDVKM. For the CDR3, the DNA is TGTGCCAGCAGTGCCGGACAGGCCGAAGAGACCCAGTACTTC. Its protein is CASSAGQAEETQYF.

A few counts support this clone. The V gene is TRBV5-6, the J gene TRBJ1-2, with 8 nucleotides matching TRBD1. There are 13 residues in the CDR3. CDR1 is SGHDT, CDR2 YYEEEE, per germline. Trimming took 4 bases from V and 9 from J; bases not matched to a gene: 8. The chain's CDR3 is CASSPAGTGRYTF. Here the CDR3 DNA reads TGTGCCAGCAGCCCTGCCGGGACAGGCCGCTACACCTTC.

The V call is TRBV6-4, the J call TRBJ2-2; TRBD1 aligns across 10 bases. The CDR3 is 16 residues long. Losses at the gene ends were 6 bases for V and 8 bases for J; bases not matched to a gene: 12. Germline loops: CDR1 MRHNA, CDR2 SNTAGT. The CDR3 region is CASRRSAGTGVGELFF. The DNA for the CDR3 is TGTGCCAGCAGGAGATCCGCCGGGACAGGGGTTGGGGAGCTGTTTTTT.

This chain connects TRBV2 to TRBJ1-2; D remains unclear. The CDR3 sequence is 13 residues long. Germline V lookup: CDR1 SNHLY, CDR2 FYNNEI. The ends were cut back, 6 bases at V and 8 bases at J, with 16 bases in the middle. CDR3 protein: CASRLDKAQGYTF. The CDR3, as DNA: TGTGCCAGCAGACTAGACAAGGCTCAAGGCTACACCTTC. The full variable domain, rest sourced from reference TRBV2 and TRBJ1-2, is EPEVTQTPSHQVTQMGQEVILRCVPISNHLYFYWYRQILGQKVEFLVSFYNNEISEKSEIFDDQFSVERPDGSNFTLKIRSTKLEDSAMYFCASRLDKAQGYTFGSGTRLTVV.

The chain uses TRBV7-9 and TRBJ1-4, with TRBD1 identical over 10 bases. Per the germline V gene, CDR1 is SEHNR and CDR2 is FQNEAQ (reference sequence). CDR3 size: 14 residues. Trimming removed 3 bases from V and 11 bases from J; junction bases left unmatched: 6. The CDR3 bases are TGTGCCAGCAGCTTTGAAGGACAGGGGGATAAACTGTTTTTT. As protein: CASSFEGQGDKLFF.

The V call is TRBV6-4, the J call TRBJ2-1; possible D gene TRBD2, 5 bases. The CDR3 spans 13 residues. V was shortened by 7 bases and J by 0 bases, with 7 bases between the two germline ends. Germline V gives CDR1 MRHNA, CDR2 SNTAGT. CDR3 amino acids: CASKGDSYNEQFF. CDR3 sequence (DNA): TGTGCCAGCAAGGGAGACTCCTACAATGAGCAGTTCTTC.

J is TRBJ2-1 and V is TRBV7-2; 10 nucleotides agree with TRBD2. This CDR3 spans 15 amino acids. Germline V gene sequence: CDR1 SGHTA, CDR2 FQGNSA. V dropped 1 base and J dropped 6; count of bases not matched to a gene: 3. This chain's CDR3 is CASSLEPSGSNEQFF. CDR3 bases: TGTGCCAGCAGCTTAGAGCCTAGCGGGAGCAATGAGCAGTTCTTC.

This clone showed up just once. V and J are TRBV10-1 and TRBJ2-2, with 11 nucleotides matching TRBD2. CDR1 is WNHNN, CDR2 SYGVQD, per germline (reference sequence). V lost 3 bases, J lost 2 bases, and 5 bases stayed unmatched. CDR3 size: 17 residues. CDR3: CASSDSGLADNTGELFF. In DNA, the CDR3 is TGCGCCAGCAGTGACTCGGGACTAGCGGATAACACCGGGGAGCTGTTTTTT.

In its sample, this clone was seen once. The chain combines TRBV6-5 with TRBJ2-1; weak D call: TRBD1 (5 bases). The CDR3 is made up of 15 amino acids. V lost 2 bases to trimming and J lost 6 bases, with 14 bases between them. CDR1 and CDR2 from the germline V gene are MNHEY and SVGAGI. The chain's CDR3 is CASSYQGLRVNEQFF. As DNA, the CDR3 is TGTGCCAGCAGTTACCAGGGTTTAAGGGTCAATGAGCAGTTCTTC.

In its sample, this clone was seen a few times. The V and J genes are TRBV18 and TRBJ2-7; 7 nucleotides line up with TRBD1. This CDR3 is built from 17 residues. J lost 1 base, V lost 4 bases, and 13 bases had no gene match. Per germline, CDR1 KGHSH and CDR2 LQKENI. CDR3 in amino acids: CASSQMPGQRSSYEQYF. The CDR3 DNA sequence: TGTGCCAGCTCACAGATGCCGGGACAGCGCTCTTCCTACGAGCAGTACTTC.

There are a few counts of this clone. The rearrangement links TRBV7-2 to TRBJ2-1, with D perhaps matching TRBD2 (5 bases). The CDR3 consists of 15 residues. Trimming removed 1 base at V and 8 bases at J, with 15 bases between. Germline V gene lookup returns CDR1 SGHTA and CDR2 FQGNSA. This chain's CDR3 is CASSLGLAGFDEQFF. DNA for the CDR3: TGTGCCAGCAGCTTAGGGCTAGCAGGTTTCGATGAGCAGTTCTTC.

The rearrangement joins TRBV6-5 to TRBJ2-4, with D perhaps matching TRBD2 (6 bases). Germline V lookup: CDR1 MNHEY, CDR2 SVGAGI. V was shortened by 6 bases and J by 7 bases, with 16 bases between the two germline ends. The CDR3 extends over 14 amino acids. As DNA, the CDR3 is TGTGCCAGCAGCCCCGGGACTGGTGGGAACATTCAGTACTTC. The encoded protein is CASSPGTGGNIQYF.

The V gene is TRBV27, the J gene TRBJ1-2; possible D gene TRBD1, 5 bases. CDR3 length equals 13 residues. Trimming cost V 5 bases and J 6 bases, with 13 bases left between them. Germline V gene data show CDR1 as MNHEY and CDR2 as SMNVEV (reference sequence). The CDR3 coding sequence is TGTGCCAGCAGTGGGGGGGGTTTGGATGGCTACACCTTC. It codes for CASSGGGLDGYTF.

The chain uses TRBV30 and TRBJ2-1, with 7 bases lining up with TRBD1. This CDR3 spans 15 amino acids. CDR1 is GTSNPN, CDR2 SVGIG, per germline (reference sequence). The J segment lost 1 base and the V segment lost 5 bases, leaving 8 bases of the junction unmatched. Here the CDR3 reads CAWGSWTGSYNEQFF. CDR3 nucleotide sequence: TGTGCCTGGGGCAGTTGGACAGGATCCTACAATGAGCAGTTCTTC.

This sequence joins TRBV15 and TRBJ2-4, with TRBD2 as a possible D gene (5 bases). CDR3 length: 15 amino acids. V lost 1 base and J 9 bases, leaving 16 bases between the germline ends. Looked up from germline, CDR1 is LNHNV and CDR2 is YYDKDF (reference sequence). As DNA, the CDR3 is TGTGCCACCAGCAGAGGCTGGCTGGACGCGGGCATTCAGTACTTC. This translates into CATSRGWLDAGIQYF.

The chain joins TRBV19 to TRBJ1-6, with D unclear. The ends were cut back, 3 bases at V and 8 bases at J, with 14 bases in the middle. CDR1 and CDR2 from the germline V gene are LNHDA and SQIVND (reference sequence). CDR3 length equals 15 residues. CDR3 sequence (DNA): TGTGCCAGTAGTATGGAAGGGATGGGAGATTCACCCCTCCACTTT. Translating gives CASSMEGMGDSPLHF.

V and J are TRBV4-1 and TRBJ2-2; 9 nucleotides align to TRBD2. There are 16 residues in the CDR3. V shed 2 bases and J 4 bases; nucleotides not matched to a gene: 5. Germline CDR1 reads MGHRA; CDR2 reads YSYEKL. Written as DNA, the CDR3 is TGCGCCAGCAGCCAACCTGCGGGGGGGCCCACCGGGGAGCTGTTTTTT. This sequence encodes CASSQPAGGPTGELFF.

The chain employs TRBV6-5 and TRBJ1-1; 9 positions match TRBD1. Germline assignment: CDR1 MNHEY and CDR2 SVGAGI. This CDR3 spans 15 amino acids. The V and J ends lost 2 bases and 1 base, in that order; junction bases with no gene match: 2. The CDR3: CASSYRDRANTEAFF. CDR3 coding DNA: TGTGCCAGCAGTTACCGGGACAGGGCGAACACTGAAGCTTTCTTT.

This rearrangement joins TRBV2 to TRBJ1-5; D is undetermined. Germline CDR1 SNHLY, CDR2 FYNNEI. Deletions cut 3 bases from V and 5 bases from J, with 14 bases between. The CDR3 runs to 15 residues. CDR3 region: CASSEGSQRHQPQHF. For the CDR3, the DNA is TGTGCCAGCAGTGAGGGCAGTCAACGGCATCAGCCCCAGCATTTT.

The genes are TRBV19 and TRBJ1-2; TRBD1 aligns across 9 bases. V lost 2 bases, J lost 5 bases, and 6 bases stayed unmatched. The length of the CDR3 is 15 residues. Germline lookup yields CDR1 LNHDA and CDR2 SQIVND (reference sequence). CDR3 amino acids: CASSITAGTGYGYTF. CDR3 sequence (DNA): TGTGCCAGTAGTATAACTGCCGGGACAGGGTATGGCTACACCTTC.

CDR3 sequence reads: CASILRGTSKQFF. CDR3 DNA sequence: TGTGCCAGTATTCTTCGGGGGACTAGTAAGCAGTTCTTC. The chain joins TRBV19 to TRBJ2-1, with TRBD2 identical over 8 bases. CDR3 length: 13 amino acids. J lost 11 bases, V lost 7 bases, and 10 bases had no gene match. The germline V gene encodes CDR1 LNHDA and CDR2 SQIVND (reference sequence).

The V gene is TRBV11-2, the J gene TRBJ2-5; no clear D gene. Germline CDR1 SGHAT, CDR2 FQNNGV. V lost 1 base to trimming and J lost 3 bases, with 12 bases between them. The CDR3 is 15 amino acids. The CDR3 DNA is TGTGCCAGCAGCTTAGGGGTAGACTGGAAAGAGACCCAGTACTTC. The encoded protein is CASSLGVDWKETQYF.

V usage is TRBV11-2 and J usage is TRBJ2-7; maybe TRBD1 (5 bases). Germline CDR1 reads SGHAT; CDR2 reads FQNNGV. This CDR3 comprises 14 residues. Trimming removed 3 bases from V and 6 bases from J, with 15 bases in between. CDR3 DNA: TGTGCCAGCAGCTTGACCAGGGTCGTGAGCGAGCAGTACTTC. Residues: CASSLTRVVSEQYF.

Here the CDR3 DNA reads TGTGCCAGCAGTAACCACCAGGGCTATGAGCAGTTCTTC. This sequence encodes CASSNHQGYEQFF. This chain uses TRBV6-1 with TRBJ2-1, with D perhaps TRBD1 (5 bases). The CDR3 is 13 residues long. Germline CDR1 reads MNHNS; CDR2 reads SASEGT. Trimming cost V 5 bases and J 8 bases, with 13 bases left between them.

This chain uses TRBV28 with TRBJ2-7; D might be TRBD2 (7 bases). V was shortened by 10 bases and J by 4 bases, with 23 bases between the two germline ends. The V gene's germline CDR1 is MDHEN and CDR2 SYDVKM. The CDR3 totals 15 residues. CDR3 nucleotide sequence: TGTGCCACCTCACAGGGAGGGAGGGCCGAGTACGAGCAGTACTTC. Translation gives CATSQGGRAEYEQYF.

CDR3 sequence (DNA): TGTGCCTGGACCCCGGGGACTAGCGATTCCTACGAGCAGTACTTC. Translated: CAWTPGTSDSYEQYF. The chain has TRBV30 and TRBJ2-7; 10 nucleotides match TRBD2. V lost 4 bases and J lost 1; bases outside the gene matches: 7. Germline V gives CDR1 GTSNPN, CDR2 SVGIG (reference sequence). The CDR3 has 15 residues.

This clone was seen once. CDR3 sequence (DNA): TGTGCCAGCAGCCCACCTGGTTATCGGCAAGAGACCCAGTACTTC. Protein: CASSPPGYRQETQYF. The gene calls are TRBV28 and TRBJ2-5; D remains unclear. The CDR3 consists of 15 residues. The V end lost 6 bases, the J end lost 2 bases, and 16 bases lay between the germline ends. The germline V gene has CDR1 MDHEN and CDR2 SYDVKM.

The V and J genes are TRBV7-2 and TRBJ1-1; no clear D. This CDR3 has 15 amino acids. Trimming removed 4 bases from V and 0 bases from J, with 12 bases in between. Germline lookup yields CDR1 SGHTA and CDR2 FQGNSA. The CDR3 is CASSWQASMNTEAFF. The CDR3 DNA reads TGTGCCAGCAGCTGGCAGGCATCCATGAACACTGAAGCTTTCTTT.

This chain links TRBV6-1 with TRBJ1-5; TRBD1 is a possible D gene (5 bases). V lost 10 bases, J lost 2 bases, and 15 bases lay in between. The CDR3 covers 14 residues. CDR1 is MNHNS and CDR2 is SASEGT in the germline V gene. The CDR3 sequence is CATHSGGGNQPQHF. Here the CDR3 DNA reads TGTGCCACCCACTCCGGGGGGGGCAATCAGCCCCAGCATTTT.

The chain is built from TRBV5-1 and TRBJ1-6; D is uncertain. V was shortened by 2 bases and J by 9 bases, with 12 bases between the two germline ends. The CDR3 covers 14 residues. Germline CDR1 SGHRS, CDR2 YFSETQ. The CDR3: CASSLSGKGSPLHF. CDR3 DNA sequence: TGCGCCAGCAGCTTATCAGGCAAAGGTTCACCCCTCCACTTT.